This T cell receptor (beta chain) was sequenced during a study of cytomegalovirus exposure and HLA in healthy donors. A multiplex PCR was run with 60 Vbeta primers and 13 Jbeta primers. Produced via immunoSEQ multiplex PCR; TCRdb's table is partial and in-frame only. The profile shows roughly 100,000 clones, roughly 80% of them singletons. Remarks on this clone: Its target is unknown.

Study-level results: Analysis performed later showed TCR beta chains linked to HLA being more clonally expanded than equally common others. Links to common viral pathogens appeared, in a later analysis, for several of the most significant clusters. The study flagged approximately 180 TCR beta chains as cytomegalovirus-associated.

Trimming shortened V by 8 bases and J by 6 bases, and 13 bases separated the two germline ends. Germline loops: CDR1 MNHNS, CDR2 SASEGT. CDR3 length: 12 amino acids. The clonotype comes from a young man in good health and CMV-seropositive. J is TRBJ1-1 and V is TRBV6-1, with D uncertain. Material for sequencing was PBMCs. CDR3 amino acids: CASVLEGAEAFF. The CDR3 DNA reads TGTGCCAGCGTCCTTGAGGGCGCTGAAGCTTTCTTT.